This passage covers 7 T cell receptor beta chains from one sample sequenced in a study of shared T cell receptors in the human thymus. Clones were read by immunoSEQ multiplex PCR, and TCRdb kept only the in-frame ones, dropping some. The repertoire holds over 650,000 clones, around 87% seen once, with about 0.0094% in the top ten. These data were also filed under a second study, of human thymus T cells.

Sample: thymocytes. These receptors all stem from a boy younger than two with a congenital heart defect.

J is TRBJ2-1 and V is TRBV14; D may be TRBD2 (6 bases). The germline V gene has CDR1 SGHDN and CDR2 FVKESK. This CDR3 region has 16 residues. V lost 4 bases to trimming and J lost 0 bases, with 13 bases between them. The DNA of the CDR3 is TGTGCCAGCAGCCGCTCTAGCGACAGCTCCTACAATGAGCAGTTCTTC. Translating gives CASSRSSDSSYNEQFF.

As for this clone: One end of the junction fails to match germline, which may point to a read error. In the same sample, other DNA sequences code for this CDR3. The genes are TRBV7-8 and TRBJ1-6; 8 bases agree with TRBD1. CDR1 is SGHVS, CDR2 FQNEAQ, per germline. The length of the CDR3 is 18 residues. CDR3 in amino acids: CASSLGGTGDSYNSPLHF. For the CDR3, the DNA is TGTGCCAGCAGCTTAGGAGGGACAGGTGACTCCTATAATTCCCCCCTCCACTTT.

The rearrangement joins TRBV19 to TRBJ1-2; 7 positions match TRBD1. The germline gives CDR1 LNHDA, CDR2 SQIVND (reference sequence). The CDR3 is made up of 15 amino acids. J gave up 5 bases and V 5 bases, and 11 bases lay outside the gene matches. CDR3 protein: CASSLQGQAQYGYTF. The CDR3 DNA reads TGTGCCAGTAGTTTACAGGGGCAGGCCCAGTATGGCTACACCTTC. The full variable domain, completed using reference TRBV19 and TRBJ1-2, is DGGITQSPKYLFRKEGQNVTLSCEQNLNHDAMYWYRQDPGQGLRLIYYSQIVNDFQKGDIAEGYSVSREKKESFPLTVTSAQKNPTAFYLCASSLQGQAQYGYTFGSGTRLTVV.

V usage is TRBV19 and J usage is TRBJ2-7; 10 nucleotides align to TRBD2. CDR3 length: 17 residues. The germline gives CDR1 LNHDA, CDR2 SQIVND (reference sequence). V was clipped by 1 base and J by 1 base; unmatched bases: 7. For the CDR3, the DNA is TGTGCCAGTAGTATAGTGGTGGCTAGCGGGAGATCCTACGAGCAGTACTTC. Protein product: CASSIVVASGRSYEQYF.

CDR3 DNA: TGTGCCCGCAGTAGTCTAGGCACTGAAGCTTTCTTT. Its translation: CARSSLGTEAFF. The V call is TRBV30, the J call TRBJ1-1; D remains unclear. Trimming pared 8 bases from V and 4 bases from J, leaving 14 bases between. Germline values: CDR1 GTSNPN, CDR2 SVGIG (reference sequence). This CDR3 is built from 12 residues.

The V call is TRBV28, the J call TRBJ1-5; the D is unclear. The germline CDR1 and CDR2 sequences are MDHEN and SYDVKM. Trimming stripped 6 bases from V and 4 bases from J, with 7 bases between. CDR3 length: 12 amino acids. The CDR3 nucleotides read TGTGCCAGCAGCAATAGAAATCAGCCCCAGCATTTT. It specifies CASSNRNQPQHF.

This sequence joins TRBV11-2 and TRBJ2-5; 12 bases map to TRBD2. Germline V gene data show CDR1 as SGHAT and CDR2 as FQNNGV. V gave up 3 bases and J gave up 5 bases; unmatched junction bases: 13. This CDR3 spans 18 amino acids. The CDR3 nucleotides read TGTGCCAGCAGCTTTTTGGTGACTAGCGGGGGCCCGGGGGAGACCCAGTACTTC. This codes for CASSFLVTSGGPGETQYF.